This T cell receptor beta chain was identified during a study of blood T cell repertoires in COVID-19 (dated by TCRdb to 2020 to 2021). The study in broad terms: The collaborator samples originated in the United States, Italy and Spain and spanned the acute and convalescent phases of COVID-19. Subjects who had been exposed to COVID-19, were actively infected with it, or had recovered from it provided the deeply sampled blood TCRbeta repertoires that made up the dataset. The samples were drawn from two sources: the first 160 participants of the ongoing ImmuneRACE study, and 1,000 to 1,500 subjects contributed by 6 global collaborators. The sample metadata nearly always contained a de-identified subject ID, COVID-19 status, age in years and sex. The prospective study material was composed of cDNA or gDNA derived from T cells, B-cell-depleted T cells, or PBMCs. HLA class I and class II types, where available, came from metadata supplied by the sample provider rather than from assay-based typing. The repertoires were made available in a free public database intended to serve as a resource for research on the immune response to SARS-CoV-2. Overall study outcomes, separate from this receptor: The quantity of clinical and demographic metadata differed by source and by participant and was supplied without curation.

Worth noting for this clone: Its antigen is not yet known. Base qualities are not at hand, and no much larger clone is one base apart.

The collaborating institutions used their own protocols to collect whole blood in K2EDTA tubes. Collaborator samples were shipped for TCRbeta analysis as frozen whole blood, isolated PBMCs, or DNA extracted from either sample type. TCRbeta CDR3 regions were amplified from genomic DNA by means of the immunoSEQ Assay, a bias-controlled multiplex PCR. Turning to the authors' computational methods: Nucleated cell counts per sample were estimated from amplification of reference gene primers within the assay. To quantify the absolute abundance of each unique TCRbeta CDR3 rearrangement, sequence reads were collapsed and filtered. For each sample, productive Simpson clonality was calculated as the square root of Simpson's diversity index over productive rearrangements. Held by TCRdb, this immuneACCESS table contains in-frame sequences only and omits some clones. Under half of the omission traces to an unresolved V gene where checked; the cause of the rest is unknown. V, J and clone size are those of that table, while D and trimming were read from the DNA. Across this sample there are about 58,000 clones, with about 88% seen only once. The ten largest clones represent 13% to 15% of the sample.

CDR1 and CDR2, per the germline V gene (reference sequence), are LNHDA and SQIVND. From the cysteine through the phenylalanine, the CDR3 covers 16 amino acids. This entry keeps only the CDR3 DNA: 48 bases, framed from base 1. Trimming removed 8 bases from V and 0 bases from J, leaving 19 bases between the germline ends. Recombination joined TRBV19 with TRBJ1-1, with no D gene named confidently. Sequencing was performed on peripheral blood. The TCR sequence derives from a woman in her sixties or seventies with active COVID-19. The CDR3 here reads CASGSLIDTLNTEAFF. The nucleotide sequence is TGTGCCAGTGGATCCCTGATTGACACTTTGAACACTGAAGCTTTCTTT.